This T cell receptor beta chain was sequenced during a study of blood T cell repertoires in COVID-19. Study-wide context: COVID-19 samples, acute and convalescent, were from the United States, Italy and Spain. In each case, the material was cDNA or gDNA derived from T cells, B-cell-depleted T cells, or PBMCs.

Original methodology: Amplification from reference gene primers served as the basis for estimated nucleated cell counts. TCRdb keeps only in-frame clones here, not all; method: immunoSEQ multiplex PCR. V, J and clone size reflect that table, while D and trimming were determined from the DNA. The repertoire has some 400,000 clones, 90% of them found once; the top ten carry about 6.5%. Germline trimming cut 4 bases from V and 5 bases from J; bases unmatched to any gene: 0. This CDR3 region has 13 residues. Germline V gives CDR1 LGHDT, CDR2 YNNKEL (reference sequence). This sequence joins TRBV3-1 (or the pseudogene TRBV3-2) and TRBJ2-2, with TRBD1 matching over 8 bases. The clonotype was recovered from a man aged 18 to 30 with active or convalescent COVID-19. Sequencing input: peripheral blood. The CDR3 bases are TGTGCCAGCAGCCGACAGGGGACCGGGGAGCTGTTTTTT. This translates into CASSRQGTGELFF.